Included here is one T cell receptor (beta chain) sequence, with context. This entry comes from a study of blood T cell repertoires in COVID-19. V dropped 4 bases and J dropped 4; count of bases not matched to a gene: 4. The CDR3 is made up of 13 amino acids. CDR1 and CDR2 from the germline V gene are GTSNPN and SVGIG (reference sequence). Profiling relied on immunoSEQ multiplex PCR, and the TCRdb table lists in-frame clones only, not all of them. Counted here are roughly 250,000 clones, roughly 84% occurring once; the ten biggest clones make up 15% to 19%. The clonotype comes from a person aged 65 to 85 with COVID-19, enrolled during active disease. The chain uses TRBV30 and TRBJ1-1; 9 bases fit TRBD1. The sequenced sample was peripheral blood. The CDR3 DNA sequence: TGTGCCTGGATGATGACAGGGGGCACTGAAGCTTTCTTT. Amino acid sequence: CAWMMTGGTEAFF.